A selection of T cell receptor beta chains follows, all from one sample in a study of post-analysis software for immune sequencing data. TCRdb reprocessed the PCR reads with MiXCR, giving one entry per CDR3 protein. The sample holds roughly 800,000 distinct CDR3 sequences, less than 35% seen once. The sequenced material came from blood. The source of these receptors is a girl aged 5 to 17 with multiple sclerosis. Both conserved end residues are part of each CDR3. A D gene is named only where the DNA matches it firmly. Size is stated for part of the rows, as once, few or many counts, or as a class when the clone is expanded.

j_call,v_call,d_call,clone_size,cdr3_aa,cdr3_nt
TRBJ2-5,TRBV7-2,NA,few,CASSLYTGRGETQYF,TGTGCCAGCAGCTTATATACAGGTCGTGGGGAGACCCAGTACTTC
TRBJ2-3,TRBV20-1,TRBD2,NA,CSASILSTSTNTQYF,TGCAGTGCTAGCATTCTATCGACTAGCACAAATACGCAGTATTTT
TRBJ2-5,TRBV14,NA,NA,CASSQGGETTQYF,TGTGCCAGCAGCCAAGGGGGGGAAACGACCCAGTACTTC
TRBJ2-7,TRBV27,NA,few,CASSPLDSYEQYF,TGTGCCAGCAGTCCGCTGGACAGCTACGAGCAGTACTTC
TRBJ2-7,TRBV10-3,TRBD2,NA,CAISDPGLAGTYEQYF,TGTGCCATCAGTGATCCGGGACTAGCGGGCACCTACGAGCAGTACTTC
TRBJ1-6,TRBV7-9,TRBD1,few,CASSPDRANSPLHF,TGTGCCAGCAGCCCAGACAGGGCCAATTCACCCCTCCACTTT
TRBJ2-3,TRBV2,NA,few,CASSESRRDTDTQYF,TGTGCCAGCAGTGAATCCCGGAGGGACACAGATACGCAGTATTTT
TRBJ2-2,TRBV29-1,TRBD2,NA,CSVDLGGSGELFF,TGCAGCGTTGATTTGGGGGGGTCCGGGGAGCTGTTTTTT
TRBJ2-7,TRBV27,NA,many,CASSLWGREQYF,TGTGCCAGCAGTTTGTGGGGTAGGGAGCAGTACTTC
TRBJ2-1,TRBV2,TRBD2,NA,CASSETSVQFF,TGTGCCAGCAGCGAGACTAGCGTGCAGTTCTTC
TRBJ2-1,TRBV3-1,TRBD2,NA,CANSLNGGRQYNEQFF,TGTGCCAACAGCCTCAACGGGGGGAGGCAATACAATGAGCAGTTCTTC
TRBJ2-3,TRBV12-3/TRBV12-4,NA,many,CASSSWRLTDTQYF,TGTGCCAGCAGTTCGTGGCGACTCACAGATACGCAGTATTTT
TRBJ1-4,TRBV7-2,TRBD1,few,CASSPRGRGPLEKLFF,TGTGCCAGCAGCCCCAGGGGCAGGGGGCCTCTTGAAAAACTGTTTTTT
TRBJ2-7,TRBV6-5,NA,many,CASSFLVGSYEQYF,TGTGCCAGCAGTTTCCTAGTGGGATCCTACGAGCAGTACTTC
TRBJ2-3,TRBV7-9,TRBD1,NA,CASSFSDRAVYF,TGTGCCAGCAGCTTTTCAGACAGGGCGGTGTATTTT
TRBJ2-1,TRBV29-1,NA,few,CSVEGLTAHPYNEQFF,TGCAGCGTTGAAGGCTTGACTGCCCACCCCTACAATGAGCAGTTCTTC
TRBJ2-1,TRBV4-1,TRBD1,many,CASSSRDRSYNEQFF,TGCGCCAGCAGCTCGCGGGACAGGTCCTACAATGAGCAGTTCTTC
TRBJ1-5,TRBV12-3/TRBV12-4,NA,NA,CASRITTLGATSNQPQHF,TGTGCCAGCAGAATCACCACTTTGGGGGCTACAAGCAATCAGCCCCAGCATTTT
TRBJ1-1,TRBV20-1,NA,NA,CSARLRLSGWPEAFF,TGCAGTGCTAGACTTAGACTTTCAGGGTGGCCTGAAGCTTTCTTT
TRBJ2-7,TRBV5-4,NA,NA,CASSLVGRTAHEQYF,TGTGCCAGCAGCTTGGTAGGCCGGACCGCACACGAGCAGTACTTC
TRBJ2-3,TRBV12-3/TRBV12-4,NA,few,CASMVRWGGGAADTQYF,TGTGCCAGTATGGTCCGTTGGGGCGGAGGGGCCGCAGATACGCAGTATTTT
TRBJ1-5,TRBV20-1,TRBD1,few,CSASMGQGATAQPQHF,TGCAGTGCTAGTATGGGACAGGGGGCTACGGCCCAGCCCCAGCATTTT
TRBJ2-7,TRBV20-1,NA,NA,CSAPGTHPYEQYF,TGCAGCGCTCCCGGGACTCATCCCTACGAGCAGTACTTC
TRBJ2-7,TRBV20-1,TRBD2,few,CSAHGTSGTDEQYF,TGCAGTGCGCACGGGACTAGCGGGACCGACGAGCAGTACTTC
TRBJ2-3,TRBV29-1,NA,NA,CSVGAIASTDTQYF,TGCAGCGTTGGGGCCATTGCTAGCACAGATACGCAGTATTTT
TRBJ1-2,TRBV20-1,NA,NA,CSASYGVYGYTF,TGCAGTGCTAGCTACGGGGTCTATGGCTACACCTTC
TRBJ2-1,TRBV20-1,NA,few,CSARDLVRGTNEQFF,TGCAGTGCTAGAGATCTAGTTCGGGGAACCAATGAGCAGTTCTTC
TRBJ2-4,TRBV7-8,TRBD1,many,CASSLGHDRGSAKNIQYF,TGTGCCAGCAGCTTAGGTCATGACAGGGGATCGGCCAAAAACATTCAGTACTTC
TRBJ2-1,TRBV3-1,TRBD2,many,CASSPGLARNEQFF,TGTGCCAGCAGCCCTGGACTAGCTCGGAATGAGCAGTTCTTC
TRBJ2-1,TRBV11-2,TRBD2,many,CASSLGTSYNEQFF,TGTGCCAGCAGTTTAGGGACTAGCTACAATGAGCAGTTCTTC
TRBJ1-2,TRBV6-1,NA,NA,CVSRDFLGSGYTF,TGTGTCAGCAGGGATTTTCTTGGAAGTGGCTACACCTTC
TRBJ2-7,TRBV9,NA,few,CASSVGGSRSNYEQYF,TGTGCCAGCAGCGTAGGGGGCAGCCGCTCCAACTACGAGCAGTACTTC
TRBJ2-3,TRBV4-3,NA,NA,CASSQKLAATDMQYF,TGCGCCAGCAGCCAAAAACTAGCAGCCACAGATATGCAGTATTTT
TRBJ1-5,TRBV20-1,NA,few,CSARRWGRNQPQHF,TGCAGTGCTAGAAGGTGGGGCAGAAATCAGCCCCAGCATTTT
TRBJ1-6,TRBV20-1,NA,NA,CSASADPNSPLHF,TGCAGTGCTAGTGCCGATCCCAATTCACCCCTCCACTTT
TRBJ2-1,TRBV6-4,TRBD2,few,CASSDRLAGEQFF,TGTGCCAGCAGTGACCGACTAGCGGGAGAGCAGTTCTTC
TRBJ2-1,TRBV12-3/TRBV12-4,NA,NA,CASSVAQGLIGDEQFF,TGTGCCAGCAGTGTGGCACAGGGCCTAATAGGTGATGAGCAGTTCTTC
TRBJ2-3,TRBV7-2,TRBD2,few,CASSLIAGEADTQYF,TGTGCCAGCAGCTTAATAGCGGGAGAAGCAGATACGCAGTATTTT
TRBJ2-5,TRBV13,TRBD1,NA,CASSQDRGQTQYF,TGTGCCAGCAGCCAAGACAGGGGGCAGACCCAGTACTTC
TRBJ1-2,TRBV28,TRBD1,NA,CASSIPGQGVDSNYGYTF,TGTGCCAGCAGTATCCCGGGACAGGGGGTTGATAGTAACTATGGCTACACCTTC
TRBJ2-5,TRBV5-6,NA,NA,CASSLPTGDGETQYF,TGTGCCAGCAGCTTGCCGACAGGTGATGGAGAGACCCAGTACTTC
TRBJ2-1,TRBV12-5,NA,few,CASGTRTTFYNEQFF,TGTGCTAGTGGTACCCGGACTACCTTCTACAATGAGCAGTTCTTC
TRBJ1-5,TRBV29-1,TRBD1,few,CSVGGTGSSQPQHF,TGCAGCGTTGGAGGGACAGGGAGTAGTCAGCCCCAGCATTTT
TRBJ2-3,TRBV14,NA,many,CASSPFQGHTQYF,TGTGCCAGCAGCCCCTTCCAGGGACATACGCAGTATTTT
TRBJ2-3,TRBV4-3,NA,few,CASSRGFLGDTQYF,TGCGCCAGCAGCCGGGGATTTTTGGGGGATACGCAGTATTTT